This T cell receptor (beta chain) was documented in a study of response to subunit inactivated influenza vaccine. On this clonotype: Its antigen is not identified.

Study results and limitations: Authors suggested few new T cells are recruited by each seasonal influenza vaccination.

Each CDR3 protein gets one entry after TCRdb re-called the RT-PCR reads with MiXCR. Of approximately 730,000 distinct CDR3 sequences listed, approximately 13% are singletons. Germline-derived CDR1 and CDR2 are SGHRS and YFSETQ. With 1 base clipped from V and 8 bases from J, the junction kept 8 bases outside the gene matches. The CDR3 loop spans 15 amino acids. The chain has TRBV5-1 and TRBJ2-1; 8 positions agree with TRBD2. The sample was PBMCs from blood, taken approximately 15 days before vaccination. This receptor was taken from a man aged 45-60 years who received an inactivated influenza vaccine. CDR3 bases: TGCGCCAGCAGCTTGATATCGGGAGGGAGGGATGAGCAGTTCTTC. The encoded protein is CASSLISGGRDEQFF. Variable domain in full (rest from reference TRBV5-1 and TRBJ2-1): KAGVTQTPRYLIKTRGQQVTLSCSPISGHRSVSWYQQTPGQGLQFLFEYFSETQRNKGNFPGRFSGRQFSNSRSEMNVSTLELGDSALYLCASSLISGGRDEQFFGPGTRLTVL.